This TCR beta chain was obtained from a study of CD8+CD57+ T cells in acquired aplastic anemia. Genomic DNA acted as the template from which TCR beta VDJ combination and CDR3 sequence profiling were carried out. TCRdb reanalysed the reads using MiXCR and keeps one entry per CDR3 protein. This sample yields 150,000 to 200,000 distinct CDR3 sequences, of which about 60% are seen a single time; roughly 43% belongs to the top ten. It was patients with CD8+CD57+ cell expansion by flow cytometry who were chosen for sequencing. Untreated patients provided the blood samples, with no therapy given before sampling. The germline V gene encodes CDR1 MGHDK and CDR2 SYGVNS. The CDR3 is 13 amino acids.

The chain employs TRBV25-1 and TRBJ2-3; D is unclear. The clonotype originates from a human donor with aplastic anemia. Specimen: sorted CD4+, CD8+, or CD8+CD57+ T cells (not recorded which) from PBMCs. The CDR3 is CAPPEGSSDTQYF. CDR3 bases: TGTGCTCCCCCTGAAGGTTCTTCCGATACGCAGTATTTT.